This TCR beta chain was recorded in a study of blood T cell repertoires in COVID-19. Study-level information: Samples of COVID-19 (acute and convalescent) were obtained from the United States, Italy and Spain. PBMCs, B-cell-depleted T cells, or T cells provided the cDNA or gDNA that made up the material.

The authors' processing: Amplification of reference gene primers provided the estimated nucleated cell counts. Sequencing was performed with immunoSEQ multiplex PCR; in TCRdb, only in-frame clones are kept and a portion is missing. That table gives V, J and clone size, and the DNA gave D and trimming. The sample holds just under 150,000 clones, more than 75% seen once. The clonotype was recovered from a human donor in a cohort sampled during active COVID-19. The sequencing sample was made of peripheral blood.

The CDR3 is CASSYQGLREKLFF. The DNA for the CDR3 is TGTGCCAGCAGTTACCAGGGGCTGAGGGAAAAACTGTTTTTT. This chain links TRBV6-6 with TRBJ1-4; tentatively, D is TRBD1 (6 bases). The length of the CDR3 is 14 residues. The germline CDR1 and CDR2 sequences are MNHNY and SVGAGI (reference sequence). V was cut by 2 bases and J by 8 bases, with 12 bases left in between.